These 11 T cell receptor beta chains were all obtained from the same sample, sequenced in a study of T cell repertoires in cytomegalovirus infection (dated by TCRdb to between 2018 and 2021). TCRdb names Illumina HiSeq 1500 as the instrument used. TCRdb took the public reads, trimmed them with fastp at Q25, ran MiXCR for clone calling and kept in-frame beta chains. Each CDR3 protein appears once, grouped with its most common genes and DNA. Present in this sample are about 200,000 distinct CDR3 sequences, about a tenth of which were seen just once. Roughly 4.8% of the sample belongs to the ten largest clones. Sequencing was done on a sample of PBMCs. The receptor set was obtained from a human donor in good health (CMV status not recorded). Some clones in this sample may be carry-over from other donors' samples.

The chain links TRBV5-4 to TRBJ2-5; TRBD1 aligns across 8 bases. The V segment lost 4 bases and the J segment 5 bases; nucleotides outside the gene matches: 7. The CDR3 consists of 14 residues. Germline lookup yields CDR1 SGHNT and CDR2 YYREEE (reference sequence). CDR3 region: CASSLGQGIETQYF. For the CDR3, the DNA is TGTGCCAGCAGCCTAGGACAGGGAATCGAGACCCAGTACTTC.

The genes are TRBV20-1 and TRBJ2-3, with 7 positions matching TRBD1. Germline trimming cut 5 bases from V and 0 bases from J; bases unmatched to any gene: 2. CDR1 is DFQATT, CDR2 SNEGSKA, per germline (reference sequence). This CDR3 has 13 residues. The CDR3 sequence is CSAQDRSTDTQYF. The CDR3 coding sequence is TGCAGTGCTCAGGACAGGAGCACAGATACGCAGTATTTT.

This clonotype has a count of ten or more. The J gene is TRBJ2-7, the V gene TRBV24-1; D is undetermined. The CDR3 has 13 residues. Trimming pared 4 bases from V and 6 bases from J, leaving 12 bases between. Looked up from germline, CDR1 is KGHDR and CDR2 is SFDVKD. The CDR3 DNA reads TGTGCCACCAGTGAGACCAAGAAAGGCGAGCAGTACTTC. Its translation is CATSETKKGEQYF.

This clonotype was observed many times. DNA for the CDR3: TGCAGCGTTTGGGACAATGAGCAGTTCTTC. Translating it yields CSVWDNEQFF. V is TRBV29-1 and J is TRBJ2-1, with no clear D. CDR1 and CDR2 (germline): SQVTM, ANQGSEA. Trimming cost V 5 bases and J 5 bases, with 4 bases left between them. The CDR3 is 10 amino acids.

This clonotype was seen only once. The CDR3: CASSLWQVYNSPLHF. The CDR3 DNA reads TGTGCCAGCAGTTTGTGGCAGGTTTATAATTCACCCCTCCACTTT. The chain links TRBV28 to TRBJ1-6; no firm D call. This CDR3 has 15 amino acids. Germline lookup yields CDR1 MDHEN and CDR2 SYDVKM. The ends were cut back, 3 bases at V and 4 bases at J, with 10 bases in the middle.

At least ten counts were recorded for this clonotype. The chain couples TRBV7-2 to TRBJ2-3; D could derive from TRBD1 or TRBD2 (7 bases each). Germline CDR1 is SGHTA and CDR2 is FQGNSA. The CDR3 extends over 16 amino acids. V was clipped by 0 bases and J by 3 bases, with 13 bases between them. The CDR3 spells CASSLAHQGGTDTQYF. CDR3 nucleotides: TGTGCCAGCAGCTTAGCGCATCAGGGGGGGACAGATACGCAGTATTTT.

Ten or more counts support this clonotype. The chain joins TRBV6-2 or TRBV6-3 to TRBJ1-1; unclear D gene. Trimming removed 2 bases at V and 1 base at J, with 5 bases between. Germline V gene sequence: CDR1 MNHEY, CDR2 SVGEGT. The CDR3 is made up of 13 amino acids. Here the CDR3 reads CASSYGENTEAFF. The CDR3 nucleotides are TGTGCCAGCAGTTACGGGGAGAACACTGAAGCTTTCTTT.

This clonotype was seen ten or more times. The chain is built from TRBV7-9 and TRBJ2-4, with 11 nucleotides matching TRBD2. This CDR3 contains 15 residues. Germline V gene lookup returns CDR1 SEHNR and CDR2 FQNEAQ (reference sequence). The V gene end was trimmed by 5 bases and the J gene end by 5 bases; junction bases not matched to a gene: 5. The CDR3 here is CASSATSGVQNIQYF. As DNA, the CDR3 is TGTGCCAGCAGCGCGACTAGCGGGGTCCAAAACATTCAGTACTTC.

A few counts support this clonotype. This chain uses TRBV7-6 with TRBJ2-4, with TRBD1 as a possible D gene (6 bases). Germline V lookup: CDR1 SGHVS, CDR2 FNYEAQ. The CDR3 is made up of 14 amino acids. V gave up 4 bases and J gave up 2 bases, with 9 bases separating them. CDR3 nucleotide sequence: TGTGCCAGCAGCTCAACAGGGACCAAAAACATTCAGTACTTC. Protein product: CASSSTGTKNIQYF.

This rearrangement joins TRBV5-1 to TRBJ2-7; D gene ambiguous. The V gene's germline CDR1 is SGHRS and CDR2 YFSETQ. The CDR3 has 13 residues. Trimming removed 1 base at V and 2 bases at J, with 7 bases between. CDR3 amino acids: CASSLITPYEQYF. The CDR3, as DNA: TGCGCCAGCAGCTTGATCACCCCCTACGAGCAGTACTTC. Using reference TRBV5-1 and TRBJ2-7 for the parts outside the CDR3, the full variable domain is KAGVTQTPRYLIKTRGQQVTLSCSPISGHRSVSWYQQTPGQGLQFLFEYFSETQRNKGNFPGRFSGRQFSNSRSEMNVSTLELGDSALYLCASSLITPYEQYFGPGTRLTVT.

The chain employs TRBV14 and TRBJ2-2; D is unclear. V lost 2 bases and J 5 bases, leaving 6 bases between the germline ends. Germline V gives CDR1 SGHDN, CDR2 FVKESK. The CDR3 is 13 residues long. The CDR3 here is CASSQISTGELFF. CDR3 DNA sequence: TGTGCCAGCAGCCAAATTAGTACCGGGGAGCTGTTTTTT.